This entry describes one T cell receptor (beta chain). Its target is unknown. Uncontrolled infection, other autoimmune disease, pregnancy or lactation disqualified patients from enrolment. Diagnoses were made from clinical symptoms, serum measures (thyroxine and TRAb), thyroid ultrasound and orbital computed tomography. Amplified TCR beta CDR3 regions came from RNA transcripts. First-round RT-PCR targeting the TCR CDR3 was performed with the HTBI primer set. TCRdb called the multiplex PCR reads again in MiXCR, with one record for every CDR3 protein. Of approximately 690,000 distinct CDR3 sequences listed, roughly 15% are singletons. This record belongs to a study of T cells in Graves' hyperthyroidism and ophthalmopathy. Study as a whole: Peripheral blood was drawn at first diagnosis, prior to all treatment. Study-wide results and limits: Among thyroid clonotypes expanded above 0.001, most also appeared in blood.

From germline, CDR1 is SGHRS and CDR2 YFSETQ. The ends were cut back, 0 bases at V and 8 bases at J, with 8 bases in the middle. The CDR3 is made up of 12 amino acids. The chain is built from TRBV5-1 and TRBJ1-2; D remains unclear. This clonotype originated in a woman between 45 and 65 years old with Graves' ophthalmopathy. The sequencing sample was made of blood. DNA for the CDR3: TGCGCCAGCAGCTTGGGACAATTAGGCTACACCTTC. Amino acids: CASSLGQLGYTF. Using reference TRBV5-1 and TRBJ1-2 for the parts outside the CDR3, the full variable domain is KAGVTQTPRYLIKTRGQQVTLSCSPISGHRSVSWYQQTPGQGLQFLFEYFSETQRNKGNFPGRFSGRQFSNSRSEMNVSTLELGDSALYLCASSLGQLGYTFGSGTRLTVV.